This passage covers 27 T cell receptor beta chains from one sample sequenced in a study of regulatory T cells in long-lasting Graves disease. The authors built TCR beta libraries using iRepertoire HTBI primers and Arm-PCR of CDR3 regions. MiXCR was run by TCRdb on the multiplex PCR reads, yielding one entry per CDR3 protein. In the table there are some 490,000 distinct CDR3 sequences, about 11% of which are singletons. Time point meaning: newly diagnosed GD, antithyroid drugs for less than 3 months. Generation of the TCR library employed RNA extracted from PBMCs. This sample also appeared in a second study, on T cells in Graves' hyperthyroidism and ophthalmopathy.

The sequencing used peripheral blood mononuclear cells (PBMCs), collected at new diagnosis, from a patient treated with antithyroid drugs. These receptors were taken from a woman in her twenties or thirties with Graves disease.

This clonotype has a count of ten or more. The V and J genes are TRBV2 and TRBJ2-7; D unclear. The V gene lost 5 bases and the J gene lost 3 bases, with 17 bases spanning the gap. CDR1 is SNHLY and CDR2 is FYNNEI in the germline V gene. The CDR3 runs 15 residues. This CDR3 reads CASSSDIQPDYEQYF. The CDR3 nucleotides are TGTGCCAGCAGTTCAGACATCCAGCCAGACTACGAGCAGTACTTC. The variable domain in full, completed from reference TRBV2 and TRBJ2-7, reads EPEVTQTPSHQVTQMGQEVILRCVPISNHLYFYWYRQILGQKVEFLVSFYNNEISEKSEIFDDQFSVERPDGSNFTLKIRSTKLEDSAMYFCASSSDIQPDYEQYFGPGTRLTVT.

This clonotype was counted only a few times. The rearrangement links TRBV6-2 or TRBV6-3 to TRBJ2-3, with D possibly matching TRBD2 (5 bases). Germline V CDR1 and CDR2: MNHEY, SVGEGT. The V gene lost 7 bases and the J gene lost 5 bases, with 16 bases spanning the gap. This CDR3 region has 14 residues. The CDR3 protein is CASTRSSKGDTQYF. As DNA, the CDR3 is TGTGCCAGCACCCGATCTAGCAAGGGAGATACGCAGTATTTT.

This clonotype was seen repeatedly, ten times or more. The chain couples TRBV9 to TRBJ2-3; TRBD2 might be the D (5 bases). Trimming shortened V by 0 bases and J by 0 bases, and 11 bases separated the two germline ends. The CDR3 contains 16 residues. CDR1 is SGDLS and CDR2 is YYNGEE in the germline V gene. The CDR3 region is CASSVATGVSTDTQYF. The CDR3 DNA is TGTGCCAGCAGCGTAGCTACCGGGGTAAGCACAGATACGCAGTATTTT.

As for this clonotype: A read error may produce the germline difference seen at one junction end. V and J are TRBV24-1 and TRBJ2-7; TRBD1 is a possible D gene (6 bases). Germline CDR1 is KGHDR and CDR2 is SFDVKD. The CDR3 is 13 residues long. The CDR3 spells CTTSDQDSHEQYF. CDR3 coding DNA: TGTACCACCAGTGACCAGGACAGCCACGAGCAGTACTTC.

The gene calls are TRBV18 and TRBJ2-7; TRBD1 matches at 8 bases. CDR3 length: 20 amino acids. Trimming took 1 base from V and 2 from J; bases not matched to a gene: 19. Germline CDR1 is KGHSH and CDR2 is LQKENI. CDR3 sequence reads: CASSPQHRLSGQEYTYEQYF. CDR3 DNA sequence: TGTGCCAGCTCACCACAACATCGGCTGTCGGGACAGGAGTACACCTACGAGCAGTACTTC.

The rearrangement links TRBV2 to TRBJ2-5; no clear D. V lost 3 bases to trimming and J lost 5 bases, with 16 bases between them. This CDR3 contains 15 residues. CDR1 and CDR2 from the germline V gene are SNHLY and FYNNEI. The CDR3 DNA is TGTGCCAGCAGTGATCACGCCGGCCCAATCGAGACCCAGTACTTC. This sequence encodes CASSDHAGPIETQYF.

This clonotype was detected a few times. The chain links TRBV24-1 to TRBJ2-3; 8 nucleotides align to TRBD2. With V trimmed by 10 bases and J by 0 bases, 5 bases remained unmatched. Germline V CDR1 and CDR2: KGHDR, SFDVKD. The CDR3 totals 14 residues. In nucleotides, the CDR3 is TGTGCCACGGCGATAGCGGGGAGCACAGATACGCAGTATTTT. Translating it yields CATAIAGSTDTQYF.

This clonotype has a count of ten or more. This chain links TRBV18 with TRBJ1-5; TRBD1 aligns across 9 bases. V was clipped by 8 bases and J by 3 bases; unmatched bases: 8. The CDR3 has 15 residues. The V gene's germline CDR1 is KGHSH and CDR2 LQKENI. The CDR3 DNA reads TGTGCCAGCAGCCCCGGGACAGGGACCAATCAGCCCCAGCATTTT. This translates into CASSPGTGTNQPQHF.

This clonotype was observed at least ten times. The rearrangement links TRBV20-1 to TRBJ2-5; no definite D call. CDR1 is DFQATT, CDR2 SNEGSKA, per germline (reference sequence). The CDR3 contains 12 residues. Trimming pared 2 bases from V and 8 bases from J, leaving 12 bases between. Written as DNA, the CDR3 is TGCAGTGCTAGAATGAATATAGGTACCCAGTACTTC. Residues: CSARMNIGTQYF.

This clonotype was seen ten or more times. The chain couples TRBV11-2 to TRBJ1-1, with D unresolved. Trimming shortened V by 6 bases and J by 0 bases, and 14 bases separated the two germline ends. In germline, CDR1 is SGHAT, CDR2 FQNNGV. CDR3 length: 15 amino acids. CDR3 nucleotides: TGTGCCAGCAGGGAAATCAGGTCCATGAACACTGAAGCTTTCTTT. Translation gives CASREIRSMNTEAFF. The full variable domain, completed using reference TRBV11-2 and TRBJ1-1, is EAGVAQSPRYKIIEKRQSVAFWCNPISGHATLYWYQQILGQGPKLLIQFQNNGVVDDSQLPKDRFSAERLKGVDSTLKIQPAKLEDSAVYLCASREIRSMNTEAFFGQGTRLTVV.

This sequence joins TRBV20-1 and TRBJ2-7, with D possibly TRBD2 on 6 matching bases. Trimming shortened V by 7 bases and J by 0 bases, and 16 bases separated the two germline ends. Per germline, CDR1 DFQATT and CDR2 SNEGSKA (reference sequence). This CDR3 has 14 amino acids. The CDR3 DNA reads TGCAGTGTTCCCGGGCGGGGCCGCTCCTACGAGCAGTACTTC. This sequence encodes CSVPGRGRSYEQYF.

This clonotype was picked up many times. The chain links TRBV9 to TRBJ2-3; possibly TRBD1 for D (5 bases). Trimming took 4 bases from V and 0 from J, leaving 12 bases between them. CDR1 and CDR2 (germline): SGDLS, YYNGEE. The length of the CDR3 is 15 residues. CDR3: CASSQSRVSTDTQYF. Here the CDR3 DNA reads TGTGCCAGCAGCCAAAGCAGGGTGAGCACAGATACGCAGTATTTT.

The sample holds a few counts of this clonotype. V gene TRBV5-1 combines with J gene TRBJ2-1; no definite D call. Trimming took 4 bases from V and 9 from J, leaving 20 bases between them. From germline, CDR1 is SGHRS and CDR2 YFSETQ. The CDR3 runs to 15 residues. CDR3 residues: CASSRAAGVGIEQFF. CDR3 in DNA: TGCGCCAGCAGCAGGGCGGCAGGCGTCGGTATTGAGCAGTTCTTC.

The chain employs TRBV7-9 and TRBJ1-3, with 8 bases lining up with TRBD1. Germline lookup yields CDR1 SEHNR and CDR2 FQNEAQ (reference sequence). J gave up 0 bases and V 3 bases, and 13 bases lay outside the gene matches. The CDR3 is made up of 19 amino acids. DNA for the CDR3: TGTGCCAGCAGCTTGGAGGACAGGGCAGTACGAGACTCTGGAAACACCATATATTTT. Amino acids: CASSLEDRAVRDSGNTIYF.

This clonotype was found many times. The chain couples TRBV28 to TRBJ2-5; TRBD1 might be the D (5 bases). The germline V gene encodes CDR1 MDHEN and CDR2 SYDVKM. Trimming stripped 7 bases from V and 3 bases from J, with 18 bases between. CDR3 length: 15 amino acids. CDR3 in amino acids: CASNERQWVKETQYF. DNA of the CDR3: TGTGCCAGCAATGAGCGACAGTGGGTTAAAGAGACCCAGTACTTC.

Note on this clonotype: It may be a read error: a sequence one base away is much more abundant. Here the CDR3 omits its conserved ending phenylalanine or tryptophan, so a read error is the likely source. CDR3 nucleotides: TGTGCCAGCACCATTTCACGGGATAGGACTCTATCTGATGGCTACACCCTC. It codes for CASTISRDRTLSDGYTL. The rearrangement uses TRBV6-1 and TRBJ1-2; D remains unclear. Germline loops: CDR1 MNHNS, CDR2 SASEGT. V shed 7 bases and J shed 6 bases, with 27 bases lying between them. The CDR3 is 17 residues long.

V and J are TRBV29-1 and TRBJ2-3, with 9 bases fitting TRBD2. J was trimmed by 1 base and V by 4 bases; bases with no gene match: 6. Germline-derived CDR1 and CDR2 are SQVTM and ANQGSEA. CDR3 length equals 15 residues. The CDR3, as DNA: TGCAGCGTTGGGGTGCGACTAGCGGGCACAGATACGCAGTATTTT. Translation gives CSVGVRLAGTDTQYF.

The J gene is TRBJ2-3, the V gene TRBV7-8; 7 bases are a match to TRBD2. J was trimmed by 5 bases and V by 7 bases; bases with no gene match: 9. CDR1 and CDR2 (germline): SGHVS, FQNEAQ. The CDR3 sequence is 14 residues long. The CDR3 DNA reads as TGTGCCAGCAATGGGGCAGCGGGAAGAGATACGCAGTATTTT. It encodes CASNGAAGRDTQYF.

This clonotype was seen many times. This chain links TRBV29-1 with TRBJ1-1; 11 bases are shared with TRBD1. Unmatched junction bases numbered 2, after V lost 3 bases and J lost 5 bases. The length of the CDR3 is 13 residues. Germline V gene data show CDR1 as SQVTM and CDR2 as ANQGSEA. The CDR3 sequence: CSVEGQGGTEAFF. The CDR3 coding sequence is TGCAGCGTTGAGGGACAGGGGGGAACTGAAGCTTTCTTT. Together with reference TRBV29-1 and TRBJ1-1, the CDR3 gives the full variable domain: SAVISQKPSRDICQRGTSLTIQCQVDSQVTMMFWYRQQPGQSLTLIATANQGSEATYESGFVIDKFPISRPNLTFSTLTVSNMSPEDSSIYLCSVEGQGGTEAFFGQGTRLTVV.

This clonotype was seen at least ten times. The rearrangement uses TRBV20-1 and TRBJ2-3; D is possibly TRBD2 (5 bases). CDR1 is DFQATT and CDR2 is SNEGSKA in the germline V gene (reference sequence). The CDR3 totals 13 residues. V was shortened by 6 bases and J by 0 bases, with 10 bases between the two germline ends. CDR3 in DNA: TGCAGTGCCGAGGGCTATAGCACAGATACGCAGTATTTT. This sequence encodes CSAEGYSTDTQYF.

This rearrangement joins TRBV27 to TRBJ1-4; D gene unclear. Germline V gene data show CDR1 as MNHEY and CDR2 as SMNVEV (reference sequence). The V end lost 4 bases, the J end lost 6 bases, and 9 bases lay between the germline ends. The CDR3 consists of 13 residues. The CDR3 DNA is TGTGCCAGCAGTTGGGCAGAGGATGAAAAACTGTTTTTT. Translated, it gives CASSWAEDEKLFF.

In regard to this clonotype: Compared with germline, one end of the junction differs, possibly owing to a read error. The genes are TRBV20-1 and TRBJ2-5, with 7 nucleotides matching TRBD1. CDR3 length: 17 residues. The germline gives CDR1 DFQATT, CDR2 SNEGSKA (reference sequence). CDR3 DNA sequence: TGCAGTGCCGACGCGTTATACGTGACAGGGAACGTAAAGACCCAGTACTTT. Encoded protein: CSADALYVTGNVKTQYF.

About this clonotype: Mismatch with germline at one junction end may stem from a read error. The chain couples TRBV7-8 to TRBJ1-1; D gene ambiguous. This CDR3 is 14 amino acids long. The germline V gene encodes CDR1 SGHVS and CDR2 FQNEAQ. The DNA of the CDR3 is TGTTCCAGCAGCTTTGGTCAAATGAACACTGAAGCTTTCTTT. It encodes CSSSFGQMNTEAFF.

This clonotype was found a few times. The rearrangement links TRBV5-1 to TRBJ1-1; tentative D call: TRBD1 (5 bases). Trimming took 7 bases from V and 3 from J, leaving 16 bases between them. This CDR3 spans 14 amino acids. Germline V gene lookup returns CDR1 SGHRS and CDR2 YFSETQ. Here the CDR3 DNA reads TGCGCCAGCCGCCGACGGGGCGCGGACACTGAAGCTTTCTTT. Protein product: CASRRRGADTEAFF.

This clonotype was seen more than once but under ten times. V and J are TRBV20-1 and TRBJ2-2; 10 bases are a match to TRBD2. The CDR3 runs to 15 residues. CDR1 is DFQATT, CDR2 SNEGSKA, per germline (reference sequence). The J segment lost 3 bases and the V segment lost 2 bases, leaving 3 bases of the junction unmatched. CDR3 protein: CSARKGLAYTGELFF. CDR3 DNA: TGCAGTGCTAGAAAGGGACTAGCGTACACCGGGGAGCTGTTTTTT.

In this sample, this clonotype turned up many times. The genes are TRBV11-2 and TRBJ1-1; D remains unclear. The CDR3 loop spans 14 amino acids. Germline V CDR1 and CDR2: SGHAT, FQNNGV. Trimming took 3 bases from V and 1 from J, leaving 9 bases between them. CDR3 nucleotides: TGTGCCAGCAGCTTTACAGCCAAGAACACTGAAGCTTTCTTT. Translating it yields CASSFTAKNTEAFF.

This clonotype has just a few counts. CDR3 protein: CASVRGGANTGELFF. The CDR3 coding sequence is TGTGCCAGCGTTCGGGGCGGGGCGAACACCGGGGAGCTGTTTTTT. The chain uses TRBV6-2 or TRBV6-3 and TRBJ2-2, with a possible D match to TRBD2 (6 bases). Per the germline V gene, CDR1 is MNHEY and CDR2 is SVGEGT. The V and J ends lost 8 bases and 0 bases respectively, with 13 bases between them. The CDR3 has 15 amino acids.